The present TCR beta chain was sequenced within a study of blood T cell repertoires in COVID-19. Study-level background: The United States, Italy and Spain provided the acute and convalescent COVID-19 samples.

CDR3 size: 13 residues. Germline V gene sequence: CDR1 MDHEN, CDR2 SYDVKM. Trimming cost V 8 bases and J 0 bases, with 7 bases left between them. Source study methods: Estimated nucleated cell counts came from reference gene primer amplification. TCRdb's copy holds only in-frame clones and misses some; the assay was immunoSEQ multiplex PCR. V and J calls plus clone size are reproduced from that table; the DNA served to infer D and trimming. The profile covers about 90,000 clones, with 85% appearing a single time and about 10% taken by the ten largest. This clone was recorded only once. Source material: peripheral blood. V and J are TRBV28 and TRBJ1-4; the D gene is possibly TRBD1 (5 bases). The TCR was taken from a woman between 70 and 85 years old with active or convalescent COVID-19. The chain's CDR3 is CASGGATNEKLFF. Written as DNA, the CDR3 is TGTGCCAGCGGAGGGGCAACTAATGAAAAACTGTTTTTT.